The sample holds a few counts of the clone carrying this T cell receptor (beta chain). The target antigen is unknown. The data derive from a study of OX40 agonist ivuxolimab in advanced cancers. Looking at the study overall: In three patients, partial responses were observed, one with hepatocellular carcinoma and two with cutaneous melanoma.

Assay: immunoSEQ multiplex PCR; the TCRdb copy retains only in-frame clones and omits some. The sample consists of more than 55,000 clones, 79% of them appearing once. Trimming cost V 0 bases and J 0 bases; bases outside gene matches: 0. The CDR3 consists of 16 residues. In germline, CDR1 is SGHTA, CDR2 FQGTGA. Study-wide results and limits: At doses 0.1 to 3.0 mg/kg, CD4+ and CD8+ clones expanded.

The chain employs TRBV7-3 and TRBJ2-2; 8 nucleotides match TRBD2. The TCR comes from an adult with an advanced solid tumor such as melanoma, head and neck, liver or kidney cancer. Source: CD4+ or CD8+ T cells sorted from blood, taken in a trial of the OX40 agonist ivuxolimab. The CDR3 nucleotides are TGTGCCAGCAGCTTAACTAGCGGGGCGAACACCGGGGAGCTGTTTTTT. This encodes CASSLTSGANTGELFF.